One T cell receptor beta chain is described in this entry. This receptor's antigen is unknown. Base qualities are not at hand, and no much larger clone is one base apart. Healthy HIV-negative adults with no recently reported acute infections or vaccinations were included as donors. All donors were Caucasian adults living in Nashville, Tennessee, USA. CD4+ T cells were enriched by magnetic negative selection; naive cells were then positively selected on CD45RA, and the negative fraction formed the memory subset. Blood was obtained by leukapheresis, after which PBMCs were separated by Ficoll-Histopaque density gradient centrifugation and cryopreserved in liquid nitrogen vapor phase. Analytical flow cytometry was used to check the purity and quantity of every magnetically sorted T cell population. Genomic DNA was isolated from each sorted fraction and quantified by UV absorbance on a Nanodrop 2000c.

V and J lose 2 bases and 6 bases, and a span of 7 bases separates them. In the germline V gene, CDR1 corresponds to KGHSH and CDR2 to LQKENI. Taken from cysteine to phenylalanine, the CDR3 has 12 residues. Only the CDR3 portion is preserved as DNA: 36 bases, with reading frame beginning at the first base. TCR CDR3 regions were amplified from genomic DNA by multiplex PCR using the deep immunoSEQ assay. Extracted genomic DNA from each cell subset was distributed evenly across all wells of several immunoSEQ 96-well plates, and each plate was treated as a replicate. For sorted subsets, about 220 ng of genomic DNA, equivalent to 30,000 or so T cell genomes, went into each replicate PCR. Purified libraries were quantified with a Qubit 3.0 fluorometer, sized on a Bioanalyzer 2100, and re-quantified with the KAPA Library Quantification kit. Every immunoSEQ 96-well plate was sequenced on a separate single-read 150-cycle Illumina NextSeq 550 flow cell. Regarding the original processing steps: Because the immunoSEQ output included only junctional sequences and no quality scores, the filtering could not be the same as the filtering used for full-length reads. To assign V/J genes and CDR3, sequences were annotated against IMGT germline references using PyIR, a Python wrapper for IgBLAST v1.9. Reads were filtered out if the reads had weak V/J assignments (E-value above 1e-6), no CDR3, stop codons, out-of-frame junctions, or ambiguous translated residues. V3J clonotypes were defined as sequences sharing the same inferred V gene, J gene, and CDR3 amino acid sequence. To compute the percentage overlap between repertoires, the number of shared unique clonotypes was divided by the size of the smaller repertoire. Repertoire richness was assessed with RTK rarefaction, the Chao1 estimator, and Recon v2.1 estimates of unobserved clonotypes. OLGA was used to compute generation probabilities for all TCRbeta clonotypes that the gDNA method yielded from a handful of donors. TCRdb holds this immuneACCESS table with in-frame rearrangements only. Some clones are missing; in checked studies, unresolved V genes explain under half, and the rest has no known cause. That table supplies the V and J calls and clone size; D and trimming were determined from the DNA. The sample table lists 850,000 to 1,200,000 clones, about three quarters of them with a count of one. Approximately 1.5% of the sample comes from the top ten.

The sample belongs to a study of shared clonotypes between healthy human individuals (dated by TCRdb to about 2020). With regard to the full study: A couple of women and three men aged 18 to 49 years were included in the cohort. Leukapheresis yielded between about 0.9 and 8.9 billion PBMCs per donor. For each donor, three plates each were used for CD4 naive and CD4 memory, two plates were used for CD8 naive, and one plate was used for CD8 memory. Different laboratories and diverse techniques were used to prepare libraries and sequence TCR repertoires, to increase sequencing depth and limit assay-specific biases. The study deeply sequenced blood TCR repertoires of five healthy adults to estimate repertoire size and the extent of clonotype sharing between individuals.

The study at large found these results: Sampling was limited to blood, and TCR repertoires in tissue likely differ from TCR repertoires in blood. Naive subsets generally had larger estimated clonotype richness than memory subsets. Pairwise subsampling indicated that sequencing depth was expected to affect the degree of clonotype sharing among donors. Sharing across four donors was observed for about 5% of naive CD4, 3.5% of naive CD8, roughly 2.4% of memory CD4, and about 0.4% of memory CD8 clonotypes. Because the study included a small number of donors, the genetic and exposure-history diversity represented was limited. Compared with non-shared clonotypes, the clonotypes found in all four sorted-subset donors had higher generation probabilities. Rarefaction of sorted-subset datasets indicated incomplete sequencing despite the large sequencing depth.

The sequence came from a man between 18 and 35 years old in good health. The chain joins TRBV18 to TRBJ1-1, with the D gene not clear enough to name. Input material: memory CD4+ T cells sorted from blood. According to the study, the label for this sample's cell subset or site signals: CD45RA-negative fraction. The DNA reads TGTGCCAGCTCACCAGCAGCGTCTGAAGCTTTCTTT. This yields the protein CASSPAASEAFF. The CDR3, completed at both ends by the reference TRBV18 and TRBJ1-1 genes, gives the full variable domain NAGVMQNPRHLVRRRGQEARLRCSPMKGHSHVYWYRQLPEEGLKFMVYLQKENIIDESGMPKERFSAEFPKEGPSILRIQQVVRGDSAAYFCASSPAASEAFFGQGTRLTVV.